The 11 T cell receptor beta chains presented below share a single source sample, sequenced in a study of blood T cell repertoires in COVID-19. TCRdb's copy holds only in-frame clones and misses some; the assay was immunoSEQ multiplex PCR. Seen here are about 220,000 clones, approximately 90% observed once, and the top ten hold around 3.5%. The sequenced material came from PBMCs or T cells enriched from blood (not recorded which). These receptors came from a woman between 40 and 50 years old with acute COVID-19.

The J gene is TRBJ2-5, the V gene TRBV7-8; TRBD2 matches 8 bases. J gave up 4 bases and V 5 bases, and 15 bases lay outside the gene matches. The CDR3 is 17 residues long. CDR1 and CDR2 (germline): SGHVS, FQNEAQ. The CDR3 DNA is TGTGCCAGCAGCCCAAGCCTCTCCGGCGGGGGGACAGAGACCCAGTACTTC. It specifies CASSPSLSGGGTETQYF.

The sample holds one count of this clone. Here the CDR3 reads CASSSPSGGSQQHYNEQFF. The CDR3 coding sequence is TGTGCCAGCAGCTCCCCCAGCGGGGGGTCACAACAACACTACAATGAGCAGTTCTTC. V gene TRBV7-2 combines with J gene TRBJ2-1; the match to TRBD2 covers 9 bases. The junction had 16 bases not matched to a gene; V was cut back by 4 bases and J by 3 bases. This CDR3 contains 19 residues. CDR1 and CDR2 from the germline V gene are SGHTA and FQGNSA.

This CDR3 is CASSMLAGGSQETQYF. The CDR3 DNA follows: TGTGCCAGCTCAATGCTAGCGGGGGGGAGCCAAGAGACCCAGTACTTC. The chain couples TRBV2 to TRBJ2-5, with TRBD2 matching over 12 bases. Germline loops: CDR1 SNHLY, CDR2 FYNNEI. Trimming took 8 bases from V and 1 from J; bases not matched to a gene: 8. The CDR3 is 16 residues long. The full variable domain, rest sourced from reference TRBV2 and TRBJ2-5, is EPEVTQTPSHQVTQMGQEVILRCVPISNHLYFYWYRQILGQKVEFLVSFYNNEISEKSEIFDDQFSVERPDGSNFTLKIRSTKLEDSAMYFCASSMLAGGSQETQYFGPGTRLLVL.

The rearrangement links TRBV7-6 to TRBJ2-1; D not resolved. Germline loops: CDR1 SGHVS, CDR2 FNYEAQ. CDR3 size: 14 residues. V dropped 2 bases and J dropped 3 bases, with 8 bases sitting between them. CDR3 bases: TGTGCCAGCAGCTTATATCCCGGCTACAATGAGCAGTTCTTC. Protein sequence: CASSLYPGYNEQFF.

J is TRBJ2-1 and V is TRBV6-1; D is unresolved. Germline V gene sequence: CDR1 MNHNS, CDR2 SASEGT. V shed 3 bases and J shed 0 bases, with 9 bases lying between them. The CDR3 extends over 15 amino acids. The CDR3: CASSEGLSSYNEQFF. CDR3 nucleotide sequence: TGTGCCAGCAGTGAGGGCCTGAGCTCCTACAATGAGCAGTTCTTC.

The V gene is TRBV12-5, the J gene TRBJ1-3; D not certain. The CDR3 runs 19 residues. The V end was cut by 1 base, the J end by 0 bases, with 19 bases between. Germline V CDR1 and CDR2: LGHNT, FRNRAP. CDR3: CASGLAPFDMENSGNTIYF. CDR3 DNA sequence: TGTGCTAGTGGTTTGGCCCCCTTCGACATGGAAAACTCTGGAAACACCATATATTTT.

The J gene is TRBJ1-3, the V gene TRBV9; a weak D match, TRBD1 (6 bases). The germline CDR1 and CDR2 sequences are SGDLS and YYNGEE. Trimming took 0 bases from V and 3 from J, leaving 13 bases between them. CDR3 length: 16 amino acids. This CDR3 is CASSVADSWGGNTIYF. The CDR3 coding sequence is TGTGCCAGCAGCGTAGCGGACAGCTGGGGTGGAAACACCATATATTTT. Using reference TRBV9 and TRBJ1-3 for the parts outside the CDR3, the full variable domain is DSGVTQTPKHLITATGQRVTLRCSPRSGDLSVYWYQQSLDQGLQFLIQYYNGEERAKGNILERFSAQQFPDLHSELNLSSLELGDSALYFCASSVADSWGGNTIYFGEGSWLTVV.

The V gene is TRBV7-9, the J gene TRBJ1-4; D uncertain. The V gene lost 1 base and the J gene lost 0 bases, with 15 bases spanning the gap. Germline CDR1 reads SEHNR; CDR2 reads FQNEAQ (reference sequence). This CDR3 spans 18 amino acids. CDR3 sequence (DNA): TGTGCCAGCAGCTTAGGAGACACCTCCTTTACAACTAATGAAAAACTGTTTTTT. Its translation: CASSLGDTSFTTNEKLFF.

V gene TRBV5-4 combines with J gene TRBJ1-2; a possible D gene is TRBD1 (6 bases). The CDR3 contains 15 residues. V was pared by 4 bases and J by 5 bases, with 18 bases between. Germline CDR1 and CDR2: SGHNT and YYREEE (reference sequence). In DNA, the CDR3 is TGTGCCAGCAGCCTAAGACAGGCCCCGGAGTATGGCTACACCTTC. Translation gives CASSLRQAPEYGYTF.

The V call is TRBV29-1, the J call TRBJ2-1, with TRBD2 identical over 14 bases. This CDR3 spans 18 amino acids. Germline V lookup: CDR1 SQVTM, CDR2 ANQGSEA. V gave up 6 bases and J gave up 3 bases; unmatched junction bases: 13. DNA for the CDR3: TGCAGCGTGGACCGGACTAGCGGGGGGCCTTTTCTCTACAATGAGCAGTTCTTC. Encoded protein: CSVDRTSGGPFLYNEQFF.

The rearrangement uses TRBV11-3 and TRBJ2-1; maybe TRBD2 (6 bases). V dropped 5 bases and J dropped 8 bases, with 16 bases sitting between them. The CDR3 extends over 14 amino acids. Germline V gene lookup returns CDR1 SGHNT and CDR2 YENEEA. The CDR3 coding sequence is TGTGCCAGCAGCGCGCGGGGATTTGGTGATGAGCAGTTCTTC. Protein sequence: CASSARGFGDEQFF.